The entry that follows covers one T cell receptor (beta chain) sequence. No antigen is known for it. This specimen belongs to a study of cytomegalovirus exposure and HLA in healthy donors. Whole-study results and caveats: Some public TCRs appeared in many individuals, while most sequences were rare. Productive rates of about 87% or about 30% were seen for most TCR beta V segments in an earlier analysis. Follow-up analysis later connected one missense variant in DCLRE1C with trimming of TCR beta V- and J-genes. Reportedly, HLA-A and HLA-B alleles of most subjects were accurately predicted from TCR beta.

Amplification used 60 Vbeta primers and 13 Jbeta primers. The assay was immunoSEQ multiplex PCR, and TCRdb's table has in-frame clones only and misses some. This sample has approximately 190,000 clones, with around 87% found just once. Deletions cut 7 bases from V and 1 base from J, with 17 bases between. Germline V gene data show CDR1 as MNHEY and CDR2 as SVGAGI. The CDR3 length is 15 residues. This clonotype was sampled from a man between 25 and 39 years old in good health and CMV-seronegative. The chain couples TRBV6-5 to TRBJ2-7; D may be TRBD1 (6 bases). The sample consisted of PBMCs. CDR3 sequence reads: CASTTFPGQSYEQYF. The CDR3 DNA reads TGTGCCAGCACCACATTCCCCGGACAGTCCTACGAGCAGTACTTC.